One sample yielded the 29 T cell receptor beta chains listed below, sequenced in a study of radiation and T cells in renal cell carcinoma. Repertoires were generated with immunoSEQ multiplex PCR, while TCRdb's copy carries only in-frame clones and drops some. The repertoire holds almost 50,000 clones, with roughly 80% as singletons. Time point reported: blood 2 weeks post-SBRT. This sample's treatment: 15 Gy SBRT to primary tumor, nephrectomy 4 weeks later. This specimen consisted of blood, obtained from a patient whose treatment included radiotherapy and nephrectomy. These receptors came from a woman aged 70-85 years with renal cell carcinoma.

V gene TRBV7-9 combines with J gene TRBJ2-1; D ambiguous. The germline V and J ends were trimmed by 4 bases and 9 bases, with 22 bases remaining between them. Germline V CDR1 and CDR2: SEHNR, FQNEAQ (reference sequence). This CDR3 comprises 16 residues. The CDR3, as DNA: TGTGCCAGCAGCTCCTGGACCACCTCGAATGCAGGTGAGCAGTTCTTC. Its protein is CASSSWTTSNAGEQFF.

The gene calls are TRBV2 and TRBJ2-4, with 7 positions matching TRBD2. V gave up 2 bases and J gave up 3 bases; unmatched junction bases: 7. Germline CDR1 and CDR2: SNHLY and FYNNEI. The CDR3 loop spans 16 amino acids. This CDR3 reads CASSESRDYGKNIQYF. As DNA, the CDR3 is TGTGCCAGCAGTGAATCTAGGGACTATGGCAAAAACATTCAGTACTTC.

This clone was picked up a small number of times. The chain uses TRBV7-9 and TRBJ1-1; unclear D gene. CDR3 length: 14 amino acids. The germline V gene encodes CDR1 SEHNR and CDR2 FQNEAQ (reference sequence). With 5 bases removed from V and 0 bases from J, the gap between germline ends came to 10 bases. The CDR3 nucleotides are TGTGCCAGCAGCCCCTATTTTATGAACACTGAAGCTTTCTTT. It translates to CASSPYFMNTEAFF. The full variable domain, in which reference TRBV7-9 and TRBJ1-1 provide the parts outside the CDR3, is DTGVSQNPRHKITKRGQNVTFRCDPISEHNRLYWYRQTLGQGPEFLTYFQNEAQLEKSRLLSDRFSAERPKGSFSTLEIQRTEQGDSAMYLCASSPYFMNTEAFFGQGTRLTVV.

The gene calls are TRBV5-4 and TRBJ2-1, with D uncertain. The CDR3 has 13 residues. The germline CDR1 and CDR2 sequences are SGHNT and YYREEE (reference sequence). Trimming took 0 bases from V and 9 from J, leaving 10 bases between them. CDR3 sequence (DNA): TGTGCCAGCAGCTTGGCTTCGACCCTTGAGCAGTTCTTC. Translated, it gives CASSLASTLEQFF. Drawing the rest from reference TRBV5-4 and TRBJ2-1, the complete variable domain is ETGVTQSPTHLIKTRGQQVTLRCSSQSGHNTVSWYQQALGQGPQFIFQYYREEENGRGNFPPRFSGLQFPNYSSELNVNALELDDSALYLCASSLASTLEQFFGPGTRLTVL.

The chain uses TRBV19 and TRBJ2-7; D is perhaps TRBD1 or TRBD2 (6 bases each). The CDR3 has 15 amino acids. The germline V and J ends were trimmed by 0 bases and 0 bases, with 9 bases remaining between them. Germline V gene sequence: CDR1 LNHDA, CDR2 SQIVND (reference sequence). In DNA form, the CDR3 reads TGTGCCAGTAGTATAGATGGAGGGGGCTCCTACGAGCAGTACTTC. This translates into CASSIDGGGSYEQYF.

The genes are TRBV7-2 and TRBJ2-3; 10 nucleotides align to TRBD2. The CDR3 has 18 amino acids. CDR1 SGHTA and CDR2 FQGNSA come from the germline V gene. The trim removed 7 bases at V and 1 base at J, leaving 14 bases unmatched. The CDR3 sequence is CASTDPPLAGGRTDTQYF. The CDR3 bases are TGTGCCAGCACCGACCCTCCTTTAGCGGGAGGACGCACAGATACGCAGTATTTT.

The V gene is TRBV19, the J gene TRBJ1-4; D call uncertain. Germline assignment: CDR1 LNHDA and CDR2 SQIVND (reference sequence). V was trimmed by 3 bases and J by 7 bases, leaving 18 bases between them. CDR3 length: 16 residues. CDR3: CASSIYSGWESEKLFF. CDR3 DNA sequence: TGTGCCAGTAGTATTTACTCTGGGTGGGAGAGTGAAAAACTGTTTTTT.

The chain uses TRBV9 and TRBJ2-7, with 7 positions matching TRBD1. Germline assignment: CDR1 SGDLS and CDR2 YYNGEE. Trimming took 2 bases from V and 2 from J; bases not matched to a gene: 7. The CDR3 runs 15 residues. CDR3: CASSVLGDSAYEQYF. The CDR3 coding sequence is TGTGCCAGCAGCGTCTTGGGGGACAGTGCCTACGAGCAGTACTTC.

V is TRBV19 and J is TRBJ2-5; D perhaps matches TRBD2 (6 bases). CDR1 LNHDA and CDR2 SQIVND come from the germline V gene (reference sequence). V lost 5 bases and J lost 4, with 20 bases in between. This CDR3 comprises 16 residues. CDR3 region: CASSVMGGVFGETQYF. For the CDR3, the DNA is TGTGCCAGTAGTGTCATGGGGGGAGTCTTTGGAGAGACCCAGTACTTC.

The rearrangement joins TRBV5-5 to TRBJ2-7; 13 bases are shared with TRBD2. After removal of 0 bases from V and 6 bases from J, the junction contained 6 bases not matched to a gene. The CDR3 runs to 16 residues. The germline V gene encodes CDR1 SGHKS and CDR2 YYEKEE (reference sequence). The CDR3 region has the DNA TGTGCCAGCAGCTTGGATTGGACTAGCGGGAGAGGCGAGCAGTACTTC. It yields the protein CASSLDWTSGRGEQYF.

The chain carries TRBV5-1 and TRBJ2-7; D is possibly TRBD2 (5 bases). Looked up from germline, CDR1 is SGHRS and CDR2 is YFSETQ. The CDR3 has 15 residues. Trimming took off 4 bases at V and 4 bases at J, with 18 bases between the two ends. CDR3 coding DNA: TGCGCCAGCAGCGCGGTCACGGGCGGGTCGTACGAGCAGTACTTC. This gives the protein CASSAVTGGSYEQYF.

This clone is categorized as medium-sized. The rearrangement joins TRBV7-9 to TRBJ1-2; the D is unclear. The germline CDR1 and CDR2 sequences are SEHNR and FQNEAQ (reference sequence). The CDR3 sequence is 15 residues long. V gave up 5 bases and J gave up 3 bases, with 16 bases separating them. The CDR3 here is CASSEEDGFHYGYTF. The CDR3 DNA is TGTGCCAGCAGCGAGGAGGACGGCTTTCACTATGGCTACACCTTC.

The chain joins TRBV4-1 to TRBJ2-3; D gene unclear. This CDR3 region has 16 residues. The germline V gene has CDR1 MGHRA and CDR2 YSYEKL. Trimming took off 4 bases at V and 5 bases at J, with 19 bases between the two ends. The CDR3 bases are TGCGCCAGCAGCCTCTCTCGGTTTGGGATGGGAGATACGCAGTATTTT. It encodes CASSLSRFGMGDTQYF.

The V gene is TRBV5-4, the J gene TRBJ2-1; TRBD2 matches 10 bases. The ends lost 5 bases at V and 7 bases at J; junction bases unmatched: 15. CDR3 length: 17 residues. Germline V lookup: CDR1 SGHNT, CDR2 YYREEE (reference sequence). This CDR3 is CASRLAGGLQLPNEQFF. As DNA, the CDR3 is TGTGCCAGCAGATTAGCGGGAGGATTACAACTACCGAATGAGCAGTTCTTC.

The chain recombines TRBV2 with TRBJ2-1; 7 nucleotides line up with TRBD2. The V gene's germline CDR1 is SNHLY and CDR2 FYNNEI. V was clipped by 6 bases and J by 10 bases; unmatched bases: 3. This CDR3 contains 11 residues. CDR3 nucleotides: TGTGCCAGCAGGGAACTAGCGGAGCAGTTCTTC. Amino acid sequence: CASRELAEQFF. The full variable domain, rest sourced from reference TRBV2 and TRBJ2-1, is EPEVTQTPSHQVTQMGQEVILRCVPISNHLYFYWYRQILGQKVEFLVSFYNNEISEKSEIFDDQFSVERPDGSNFTLKIRSTKLEDSAMYFCASRELAEQFFGPGTRLTVL.

The V and J genes are TRBV27 and TRBJ1-4, with 7 positions matching TRBD1. Germline V gene lookup returns CDR1 MNHEY and CDR2 SMNVEV (reference sequence). This CDR3 is built from 16 residues. V lost 8 bases and J lost 0; bases outside the gene matches: 9. DNA for the CDR3: TGTGCCAGCCGACAGGGTTCAAGTGCAACTAATGAAAAACTGTTTTTT. Translation gives CASRQGSSATNEKLFF.

The chain is built from TRBV4-1 and TRBJ2-2; D may be TRBD2 (6 bases). Germline lookup yields CDR1 MGHRA and CDR2 YSYEKL. The CDR3 is 17 residues long. V was clipped by 4 bases and J by 3 bases, with 18 bases between them. The CDR3 DNA sequence: TGCGCCAGCAGCCTTCTACCGTTGGGGGGTGACACCGGGGAGCTGTTTTTT. This translates into CASSLLPLGGDTGELFF.

Only a few counts were recorded for this clone. The genes are TRBV30 and TRBJ2-2; no clear D gene. Germline V gene sequence: CDR1 GTSNPN, CDR2 SVGIG (reference sequence). Trimming cost V 4 bases and J 3 bases, with 6 bases left between them. The CDR3 extends over 12 amino acids. The chain's CDR3 is CAWILYTGELFF. The CDR3 nucleotides are TGTGCCTGGATCCTTTACACCGGGGAGCTGTTTTTT. Full variable domain (rest looked up from reference TRBV30 and TRBJ2-2): SQTIHQWPATLVQPVGSPLSLECTVEGTSNPNLYWYRQAAGRGLQLLFYSVGIGQISSEVPQNLSASRPQDRQFILSSKKLLLSDSGFYLCAWILYTGELFFGEGSRLTVL.

The rearrangement links TRBV27 to TRBJ1-2; no reliable D call. The CDR3 consists of 14 residues. Per the germline V gene, CDR1 is MNHEY and CDR2 is SMNVEV (reference sequence). The V gene lost 5 bases and the J gene lost 4 bases, with 14 bases spanning the gap. CDR3 in DNA: TGTGCCAGCAGTATCGACGGTCTACTCTATGGCTACACCTTC. Protein sequence: CASSIDGLLYGYTF.

The count of this clone is one. The DNA of the CDR3 is TGTGCCAGCAGCATTGGACAGGGGTCCTACAATGAGCAGTTCTTC. It encodes CASSIGQGSYNEQFF. This chain connects TRBV7-2 to TRBJ2-1, with 9 nucleotides matching TRBD1. The CDR3 is 15 residues long. With 5 bases clipped from V and 1 base from J, the junction kept 3 bases outside the gene matches. The germline V gene encodes CDR1 SGHTA and CDR2 FQGNSA.

This chain connects TRBV15 to TRBJ1-6, with no clear D. Deletions cut 4 bases from V and 0 bases from J, with 10 bases between. CDR3 size: 16 residues. CDR1 is LNHNV and CDR2 is YYDKDF in the germline V gene (reference sequence). In nucleotides, the CDR3 is TGTGCCACCAGCAAAACCACAAGCTCCTATAATTCACCCCTCCACTTT. This translates into CATSKTTSSYNSPLHF.

The chain recombines TRBV10-2 with TRBJ1-4; no reliable D call. V shed 5 bases and J shed 0 bases, with 10 bases lying between them. The CDR3 extends over 15 amino acids. Germline loops: CDR1 WSHSY, CDR2 SAAADI. CDR3 in DNA: TGCGCCAGCAGTCCTTCGGATGCAACTAATGAAAAACTGTTTTTT. Residues: CASSPSDATNEKLFF.

The rearrangement joins TRBV6-1 to TRBJ2-5, with a weak D call TRBD2 (6 bases). The CDR3 consists of 18 residues. V was trimmed by 2 bases and J by 1 base, leaving 20 bases between them. From germline, CDR1 is MNHNS and CDR2 SASEGT. CDR3 bases: TGTGCCAGCAGTGAACTAATCGGGGGTAGCGGTCCCCAAGAGACCCAGTACTTC. Protein sequence: CASSELIGGSGPQETQYF.

The sample holds one count of this clone. The chain couples TRBV23-1 to TRBJ2-5; D is unclear. TRBV23-1 is sorted into the ORF group, with uncertain function. V was cut by 4 bases and J by 0 bases, with 18 bases left in between. The CDR3 spans 17 residues. The CDR3 sequence: CASSRTSSKGYQETQYF. For the CDR3, the DNA is TGCGCCAGCAGTCGAACCAGCTCTAAAGGGTACCAAGAGACCCAGTACTTC.

This chain joins TRBV5-4 and TRBJ2-7, with TRBD2 identical over 11 bases. Germline loops: CDR1 SGHNT, CDR2 YYREEE (reference sequence). CDR3 length: 15 amino acids. Germline trimming cut 4 bases from V and 4 bases from J; bases unmatched to any gene: 7. CDR3 sequence: CASSGRASGRYEQYF. The CDR3 DNA is TGTGCCAGCAGCGGGCGGGCTAGCGGGAGGTACGAGCAGTACTTC.

This CDR3 reads CASSYSRRSNYEQYF. The DNA of the CDR3 is TGTGCCAGCAGTTACTCGCGCAGGTCCAACTACGAGCAGTACTTC. J is TRBJ2-7 and V is TRBV6-5; no firm D call. The germline gives CDR1 MNHEY, CDR2 SVGAGI. This CDR3 is 15 amino acids long. The V and J ends lost 0 bases and 3 bases respectively, with 12 bases between them.

This clone was picked up one time. This chain connects TRBV7-9 to TRBJ2-2; 8 nucleotides agree with TRBD2. V was clipped by 5 bases and J by 2 bases; unmatched bases: 4. Germline loops: CDR1 SEHNR, CDR2 FQNEAQ (reference sequence). The CDR3 is 15 residues long. The CDR3: CASSPLAANTGELFF. Here the CDR3 DNA reads TGTGCCAGCAGCCCACTAGCGGCCAACACCGGGGAGCTGTTTTTT.

This clone has at least ten counts. This chain links TRBV6-5 with TRBJ1-2; D uncertain. The CDR3 extends over 14 amino acids. V dropped 0 bases and J dropped 7 bases, with 12 bases sitting between them. CDR1 and CDR2 (germline): MNHEY, SVGAGI. CDR3 sequence (DNA): TGTGCCAGCAGTTACTCGATAGGTTTGGGTGGCTACACCTTC. It translates to CASSYSIGLGGYTF.

This clone was found a few times. The J gene is TRBJ2-7, the V gene TRBV2; maybe TRBD2 (8 bases). Germline V lookup: CDR1 SNHLY, CDR2 FYNNEI. There are 14 residues in the CDR3. V lost 1 base and J lost 11, with 18 bases in between. The CDR3, as DNA: TGTGCCAGCAGTGAAGGGGACAGCGGGAGACCGGAGTACTTC. It codes for CASSEGDSGRPEYF. The full variable domain, in which reference TRBV2 and TRBJ2-7 provide the parts outside the CDR3, is EPEVTQTPSHQVTQMGQEVILRCVPISNHLYFYWYRQILGQKVEFLVSFYNNEISEKSEIFDDQFSVERPDGSNFTLKIRSTKLEDSAMYFCASSEGDSGRPEYFGPGTRLTVT.